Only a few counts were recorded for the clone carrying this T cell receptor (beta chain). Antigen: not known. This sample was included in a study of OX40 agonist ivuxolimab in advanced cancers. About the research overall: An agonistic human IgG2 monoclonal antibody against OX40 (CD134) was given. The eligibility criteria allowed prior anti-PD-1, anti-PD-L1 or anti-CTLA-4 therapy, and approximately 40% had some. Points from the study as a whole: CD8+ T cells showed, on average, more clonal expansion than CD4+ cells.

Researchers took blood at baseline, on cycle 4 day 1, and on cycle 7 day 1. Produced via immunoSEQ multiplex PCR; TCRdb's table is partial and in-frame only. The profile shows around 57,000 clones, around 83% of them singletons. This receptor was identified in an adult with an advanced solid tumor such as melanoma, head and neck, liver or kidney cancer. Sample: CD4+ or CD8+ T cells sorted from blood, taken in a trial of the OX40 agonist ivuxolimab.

CDR3: CAVSPRQQNNYNEQFF. The CDR3 DNA follows: TGTGCCGTCTCTCCAAGACAGCAAAATAATTACAATGAGCAGTTCTTC. The chain links TRBV10-3 to TRBJ2-1; possibly TRBD1 for D (5 bases). There are 16 residues in the CDR3. The germline V and J ends were trimmed by 11 bases and 4 bases, with 24 bases remaining between them. The germline CDR1 and CDR2 sequences are ENHRY and SYGVKD.